The next 25 T cell receptor beta chains were all read from a single sample in a study of tissue T cells after allogeneic stem cell transplantation (dated 2022 in TCRdb). The library relied on the immunoSEQ multiplex PCR assay. TCRdb carries this immuneACCESS record with in-frame sequences only. Its versions omit some clonotypes, under half of them owing to an unresolved V gene in the studies checked, with the rest unexplained. This sample has roughly 8,100 clones in its table, and about 50% of those were observed once. The ten biggest clones cover approximately 12% of the sample. Per the publication, the time point label means: mouse harvest day 7 after allogeneic transplant. Mouse grafts combined 10^7 T-cell-depleted bone marrow cells with 10^6 splenic CD5+ T cells, given via tail vein injection. What was sequenced was lymph node tissue. These receptors all stem from a female BALB/c mouse given C57BL/6 T cells with graft-versus-host disease after an allogeneic hematopoietic cell transplant.

Comment on this clone: Each gene name is a mouse one. The read stops 1 residue short of the end of the CDR3; the missing end is completed from the germline J gene. The chain combines TRBV31 with TRBJ2-5; D might be TRBD1 (6 bases). This CDR3 region has 15 residues. V lost 1 base and J 2 bases, leaving 13 bases between the germline ends. In germline, CDR1 is GKSSPN, CDR2 SITVG. The DNA read from the CDR3 is TGTGCCTGGAGTCCTACAGGGTGGGGCCAAGACACCCAGTAC. This sequence encodes CAWSPTGWGQDTQY. The whole CDR3 protein is CAWSPTGWGQDTQYF.

This clone is labeled large. Gene names are mouse gene names. The read terminates 1 residue ahead of where the CDR3 ends, so the germline J gene completes it. V is TRBV5 and J is TRBJ2-1, with unresolved D. Trimming stripped 1 base from V and 7 bases from J, with 5 bases between. CDR3 size: 12 residues. Germline CDR1 LGHNA, CDR2 YNLKQL (reference sequence). The CDR3 DNA, read in part, is TGTGCCAGCAGCCAAGTAGGGGCTGAGCAGTTC. Protein product: CASSQVGAEQF. The full CDR3 protein is CASSQVGAEQFF.

For this clone: Mouse gene names apply. The read stops 1 residue short of the end of the CDR3; the missing end is completed from the germline J gene. This chain uses TRBV26 with TRBJ2-2; no reliable D call. This CDR3 contains 12 residues. CDR1 KGHPV and CDR2 FQNQEV come from the germline V gene (reference sequence). V was pared by 5 bases and J by 3 bases, with 4 bases between. The CDR3 region is CASSLDTGQLYF. The CDR3 DNA, read in part, is TGTGCCAGCAGTTTGGACACCGGGCAGCTCTAC.

Points on this clone: Genes here carry mouse names. The read ends 1 residue early relative to the CDR3; the germline J gene fills the gap. The chain links TRBV12-2 to TRBJ2-5; 9 bases are a match to TRBD1. The CDR3 length is 14 residues. V trimming: 0 bases; J trimming: 4 bases; junction bases outside the gene matches: 1. Germline CDR1 reads SGHLS; CDR2 reads HYDKME. This CDR3 is CASSLRDREDTQYF. The part of the CDR3 DNA that was read is TGTGCCAGCTCTCTCCGGGACAGGGAAGACACCCAGTAC.

This clone was detected a few times. Each gene name is a mouse one. The sequence runs out 1 residue before the end of the CDR3; the remainder is reconstructed from the germline J gene. The chain is built from TRBV26 and TRBJ1-3; 9 bases are a match to TRBD1. Trimming took 2 bases from V and 4 from J; bases not matched to a gene: 3. The CDR3 is 15 residues long. The germline gives CDR1 KGHPV, CDR2 FQNQEV (reference sequence). CDR3 in amino acids: CASSLGTGWGNTLYF. The sequenced part of the CDR3 DNA is TGTGCCAGCAGTCTGGGGACAGGGTGGGGAAATACGCTCTAT. Using reference TRBV26 and TRBJ1-3 for the parts outside the CDR3, the full variable domain is NSKVIQTPRYLVKGQGQKAKMRCIPEKGHPVVFWYQQNKNNEFKFLINFQNQEVLQQIDMTEKRFSAECPSNSPCSLEIQSSEAGDSALYLCASSLGTGWGNTLYFGEGSRLIVV.

Turning to this clone: Genes and germline come from the mouse. The CDR3 extends 1 residue past the end of the read, so its final part is completed from the germline J gene. This rearrangement joins TRBV3 to TRBJ2-5; 11 bases are a match to TRBD2. The CDR3 totals 15 residues. Germline loops: CDR1 SNHLY, CDR2 FYNGKV (reference sequence). Germline trimming cut 3 bases from V and 3 bases from J; bases unmatched to any gene: 2. The CDR3 loop reads CASSLGLGVQDTQYF. Partial CDR3 DNA: TGTGCCAGCAGCTTGGGACTGGGGGTTCAAGACACCCAGTAC.

This clone was counted only a few times. Each gene name is a mouse one. The CDR3 goes on 1 residue after the read ends, and that part is filled in from the germline J gene. The rearrangement uses TRBV3 and TRBJ1-1; D perhaps matches TRBD1 (6 bases). The CDR3 has 14 residues. CDR1 SNHLY and CDR2 FYNGKV come from the germline V gene (reference sequence). Trimming took 5 bases from V and 1 from J, leaving 11 bases between them. CDR3 amino acids: CASSTTGGNTEVFF. The CDR3 DNA, read in part, is TGTGCCAGCAGCACGACAGGAGGGAACACAGAAGTCTTC.

Turning to this clone: Genes and germline are mouse. The read comes to an end 1 residue before the CDR3 does, leaving the germline J gene to fill in the end. V gene TRBV5 combines with J gene TRBJ2-4; D is uncertain. V was trimmed by 0 bases and J by 0 bases, leaving 4 bases between them. This CDR3 has 14 amino acids. Germline CDR1 and CDR2: LGHNA and YNLKQL (reference sequence). The covered CDR3 bases are TGTGCCAGCAGCCAAGAGACAAGTCAAAACACCTTGTAC. It translates to CASSQETSQNTLY. The entire CDR3 sequence reads CASSQETSQNTLYF.

In the case of this clone: Genes here carry mouse names. The read comes to an end 1 residue before the CDR3 does, leaving the germline J gene to fill in the end. This chain joins TRBV31 and TRBJ1-1; no definite D call. Trimming took 0 bases from V and 1 from J, leaving 6 bases between them. Germline CDR1 GKSSPN, CDR2 SITVG. CDR3 size: 13 residues. This CDR3 is CAWSLGGNTEVFF. CDR3 DNA (partial): TGTGCCTGGAGTCTGGGTGGGAACACAGAAGTCTTC.

This clone was seen a handful of times. Gene names follow the mouse nomenclature. The CDR3 end falls 1 residue outside the read, so it is completed with the germline J gene. The same CDR3 arises from other DNA sequences in this sample as well. The V gene is TRBV26, the J gene TRBJ1-3; TRBD1 matches at 9 bases. V gave up 4 bases and J gave up 0 bases; unmatched junction bases: 1. The CDR3 contains 15 residues. Germline V gene sequence: CDR1 KGHPV, CDR2 FQNQEV (reference sequence). The CDR3 spells CASSPGQGSGNTLYF. CDR3 bases read: TGTGCCAGCAGTCCGGGACAGGGTTCTGGAAATACGCTCTAT.

As concerns this clone: The gene names here belong to mouse. The CDR3 end is not reached by the read, which stops 1 residue before it; the germline J gene fills it in. The V and J genes are TRBV3 and TRBJ2-7; 9 bases align to TRBD2. Germline V CDR1 and CDR2: SNHLY, FYNGKV (reference sequence). The CDR3 is 14 residues long. Unmatched junction bases numbered 1, after V lost 1 base and J lost 3 bases. The chain's CDR3 is CASSLVGGRYEQYF. CDR3 DNA, as far as it was read: TGTGCCAGCAGCTTAGTGGGGGGGCGCTATGAACAGTAC.

About this clone itself: Any gene name here is a mouse gene name. The missing CDR3 end, 1 residue past where the read stops, is filled in from the germline J gene. The V call is TRBV26, the J call TRBJ2-3; 8 positions match TRBD1. This CDR3 has 15 amino acids. Germline V lookup: CDR1 KGHPV, CDR2 FQNQEV (reference sequence). Trimming at V came to 3 bases and at J to 0 bases, leaving 2 bases not matched to a gene. The CDR3 DNA, read in part, is TGTGCCAGCAGTCTCAGGGGGCGTAGTGCAGAAACGCTGTAT. It codes for CASSLRGRSAETLY. The whole CDR3 protein is CASSLRGRSAETLYF.

This clone rates as medium-sized. The genes and germline here are from mouse. The sequenced fragment ends 1 residue before the CDR3 boundary, so the rest is inferred from the germline J gene. This chain joins TRBV31 and TRBJ2-7, with 11 bases aligning to TRBD2. Germline V gene data show CDR1 as GKSSPN and CDR2 as SITVG. This CDR3 is 14 amino acids long. V dropped 3 bases and J dropped 4; count of bases not matched to a gene: 5. This chain's CDR3 is CAWSSGTGGYEQYF. CDR3 bases read: TGTGCCTGGAGCTCCGGGACTGGGGGATATGAACAGTAC.

Concerning this clone: Gene and germline names: mouse. The CDR3 is cut off 1 residue early in the read; its end comes from the germline J gene. The V and J genes are TRBV26 and TRBJ1-1; D unclear. V shed 2 bases and J shed 3 bases, with 7 bases lying between them. Germline V gives CDR1 KGHPV, CDR2 FQNQEV (reference sequence). The CDR3 runs to 13 residues. Partial CDR3 DNA: TGTGCCAGCAGTCTGATCCAGGACACAGAAGTCTTC. It encodes CASSLIQDTEVF. The whole CDR3 sequence is CASSLIQDTEVFF.

In this sample, this clone turned up a few times. Mouse germline and gene names are used. The read comes to an end 1 residue before the CDR3 does, leaving the germline J gene to fill in the end. This chain uses TRBV26 with TRBJ2-3; 10 bases line up with TRBD1. CDR3 length: 15 amino acids. V gave up 6 bases and J gave up 0 bases; unmatched junction bases: 3. Germline loops: CDR1 KGHPV, CDR2 FQNQEV (reference sequence). CDR3 amino acids: CASRRQGASAETLYF. The sequenced CDR3 bases are TGTGCCAGCAGACGACAGGGGGCTAGTGCAGAAACGCTGTAT.

As to this clone: Mouse gene names and germline throughout. The CDR3 goes on 1 residue after the read ends, and that part is filled in from the germline J gene. The chain combines TRBV3 with TRBJ2-1; D gene ambiguous. This CDR3 comprises 13 residues. Germline V lookup: CDR1 SNHLY, CDR2 FYNGKV (reference sequence). Trimming removed 0 bases from V and 2 bases from J, with 2 bases in between. CDR3 in amino acids: CASSLAYYAEQFF. CDR3 DNA, as far as it was read: TGTGCCAGCAGCTTAGCTTACTATGCTGAGCAGTTC.

A remark on this clone: Germline and genes: mouse. Read sequence stops 1 residue before the CDR3 end, and the germline J gene provides the missing end. The chain links TRBV1 to TRBJ1-1; D perhaps matches TRBD1 (5 bases). Trimming took 4 bases from V and 0 from J, leaving 9 bases between them. CDR1 is NSQYPW and CDR2 is LRSPGD in the germline V gene (reference sequence). The CDR3 has 14 residues. This CDR3 reads CTCSVDSANTEVFF. The sequenced CDR3 bases are TGCACCTGCAGTGTAGACAGTGCAAACACAGAAGTCTTC. Together with reference TRBV1 and TRBJ1-1, the CDR3 gives the full variable domain: VTLLEQNPRWRLVPRGQAVNLRCILKNSQYPWMSWYQQDLQKQLQWLFTLRSPGDKEVKSLPGADYLATRVTDTELRLQVANMSQGRTLYCTCSVDSANTEVFFGKGTRLTVV.

Notes on this clone: Germline and genes here are mouse. The CDR3 end falls 1 residue outside the read, so it is completed with the germline J gene. The rearrangement links TRBV5 to TRBJ2-5, with 9 nucleotides matching TRBD2. The V segment lost 4 bases and the J segment 0 bases; nucleotides outside the gene matches: 5. CDR3 size: 16 residues. Germline CDR1 and CDR2: LGHNA and YNLKQL (reference sequence). CDR3 DNA, as far as it was read: TGTGCCAGCAGCCCCGCCTGGGGGGGTAACCAAGACACCCAGTAC. Its translation: CASSPAWGGNQDTQY. The whole CDR3 protein is CASSPAWGGNQDTQYF.

This clone was seen a handful of times. The listed genes are named as in mouse. The CDR3 is cut off 1 residue early in the read; its end comes from the germline J gene. The genes are TRBV16 and TRBJ2-7, with D possibly being TRBD1 (6 bases). Trimming took 4 bases from V and 0 from J, leaving 7 bases between them. The CDR3 totals 13 residues. CDR1 is SGHSA and CDR2 is FRNQAP in the germline V gene. Incomplete CDR3 DNA: TGTGCAAGCAGCTGGGACATCTCCTATGAACAGTAC. This translates into CASSWDISYEQY. The whole CDR3 sequence is CASSWDISYEQYF. The variable domain in full, completed from reference TRBV16 and TRBJ2-7, reads NAGVIQTPRHKVTGKGQEATLWCEPISGHSAVFWYRQTIVQGLEFLTYFRNQAPIDDSGMPKERFSAQMPNQSHSTLKIQSTQPQDSAVYLCASSWDISYEQYFGPGTRLTVL.

Only one count was recorded for this clone. Gene labels here are mouse ones. The CDR3 is cut off 1 residue early in the read; its end comes from the germline J gene. The chain recombines TRBV13-3 with TRBJ2-3; a weak D match, TRBD2 (7 bases). Germline lookup yields CDR1 NNHDY and CDR2 SYVADS. Trimming stripped 2 bases from V and 2 bases from J, with 9 bases between. This CDR3 spans 14 amino acids. CDR3 DNA, as far as it was read: TGTGCCAGCAGTGAATGGGGGGCTGCAGAAACGCTGTAT. Translation: CASSEWGAAETLY. The whole CDR3 region reads CASSEWGAAETLYF.

A remark on this clone: Gene labels here are mouse ones. The CDR3 end falls 1 residue outside the read, so it is completed with the germline J gene. The rearrangement links TRBV20 to TRBJ1-1, with 9 bases aligning to TRBD1. Germline V gene sequence: CDR1 GFQATS, CDR2 STVNSAI. The length of the CDR3 is 13 residues. Trimming at V came to 0 bases and at J to 5 bases, leaving 1 base not matched to a gene. The sequenced CDR3 bases are TGTGGTGCTAGGGAACAGGGGGCTACAGAAGTCTTC. This encodes CGAREQGATEVF. In full, the CDR3 reads CGAREQGATEVFF.

As concerns this clone: Gene names and germline match the mouse. The read terminates 1 residue ahead of where the CDR3 ends, so the germline J gene completes it. J is TRBJ2-4 and V is TRBV16; 7 bases align to TRBD2. Trimming took 0 bases from V and 6 from J; bases not matched to a gene: 3. The CDR3 covers 14 residues. CDR1 SGHSA and CDR2 FRNQAP come from the germline V gene. This CDR3 reads CASSLDLLGNTLYF. The covered CDR3 bases are TGTGCAAGCAGCTTAGATTTACTGGGGAACACCTTGTAC.

As concerns this clone: Gene and germline names: mouse. The read halts 1 residue ahead of the CDR3 end, with the missing end drawn from the germline J gene. The gene calls are TRBV12-1 and TRBJ1-1, with TRBD1 matching over 7 bases. The germline V gene has CDR1 SGHSN and CDR2 HYEKVE. This CDR3 comprises 11 residues. Trimming at V came to 2 bases and at J to 8 bases, leaving 1 base not matched to a gene. The chain's CDR3 is CASSPRGEVFF. CDR3 bases read: TGTGCCAGCTCTCCCAGGGGGGAAGTCTTC.

A note on this clone: Mouse germline and gene names are used. The read ends 1 residue shy of where the CDR3 ends; the end is completed using the germline J gene. The chain links TRBV3 to TRBJ2-7; TRBD1 matches 7 bases. V gave up 3 bases and J gave up 2 bases; unmatched junction bases: 1. Germline CDR1 SNHLY, CDR2 FYNGKV (reference sequence). The CDR3 runs to 13 residues. The CDR3 spells CASSFRGTYEQYF. The CDR3 bases that were read are TGTGCCAGCAGCTTCAGGGGGACCTATGAACAGTAC.

Note on this clone: Gene names are the mouse ones. The read ends 1 residue before the CDR3 terminus; that terminus is restored from the germline J gene. The chain uses TRBV26 and TRBJ1-4; tentative D call: TRBD1 (5 bases). Germline values: CDR1 KGHPV, CDR2 FQNQEV (reference sequence). This CDR3 comprises 14 residues. Trimming stripped 4 bases from V and 0 bases from J, with 6 bases between. The CDR3 region is CASSRDLSNERLFF. Partial CDR3 DNA: TGTGCCAGCAGTCGGGACCTTTCCAACGAAAGATTATTT.